This T cell receptor beta chain was identified in a study of beta chain features in type 1 diabetes. Study-level findings and limits: Shortening of TCRB CDR3s, moderate but significant, appeared in all four CD4+ subsets of Type 1 diabetes patients. Diminished insertions and augmented deletions at VDJ junctions characterized type 1 diabetes patients. Naive, central memory and regulatory TCRB repertoires appeared more similar among patients than healthy donors. Any PCR bias toward short templates would affect both groups alike.

Via CD45RO/CCR7/CD25/CD127/CD95/CD27, cells of the CD4+ naive, central memory, regulatory and stem cell-like memory subsets were sorted. This clone has just a few counts. The antigen remains unidentified. The sequenced template was cDNA made from the entire isolated RNA. Clones were sequenced by immunoSEQ multiplex PCR, and TCRdb holds only the in-frame ones, with some missing. The table includes about 240,000 clones, approximately 14% detected once. CDR3 size: 13 residues. The V end lost 1 base, the J end lost 3 bases, and 7 bases lay between the germline ends. Looked up from germline, CDR1 is KGHSH and CDR2 is LQKENI.

The receptor was isolated from a man aged 25-40 years with type 1 diabetes. The chain recombines TRBV18 with TRBJ2-7, with D maybe TRBD1 (6 bases). The sample comprised naive CD4+ T cells from blood. CDR3 bases: TGTGCCAGCTCACCACAGGACAGCTACGAGCAGTACTTC. It yields the protein CASSPQDSYEQYF.